This TCR beta chain was recorded in a study of T-cell memory formation after mild COVID-19. Study details: TCR clusters were mostly donor specific. General study results and limits: Pre-infection memory held some responding clones, suggesting pre-existing cross-reactive T cells responded. Second-wave clones with a day 37 peak had unconfirmed SARS-CoV-2 specificity.

Amplification by 5'RACE using constant-segment primers produced TCR alpha and TCR beta cDNA libraries that carried sample barcodes and UMIs. TCRdb re-analysed the 5' RACE reads in MiXCR, keeping a single row per CDR3 protein. The table includes around 50,000 distinct CDR3 sequences, 27% detected once. The CDR3 has 16 amino acids. Germline values: CDR1 MNHNY, CDR2 SVGAGI (reference sequence). V was pared by 4 bases and J by 7 bases, with 15 bases of the junction left unmatched. This clonotype has just a few counts. Its antigen is not identified. This TCR derives from a man younger than 30 who had mild COVID-19 (a few samples of this study predate the infection). Cell type and time point are not known. Sequencing input: PBMCs or a T cell subset sorted from them (not recorded which). The gene calls are TRBV6-6 and TRBJ1-1; 7 nucleotides match TRBD1. Here the CDR3 reads CASSWDSYPHELEAFF. CDR3 DNA: TGTGCCAGCAGTTGGGACAGCTACCCCCACGAACTTGAAGCTTTCTTT.